This T cell receptor (beta chain) derives from a study of human T cells and chemical hapten exposure. The time point was: healthy volunteer bleed at 6 weeks. Whole blood that had not been fractionated was the source of extracted total RNA. Via MiXCR, TCRdb re-called the RACE reads, giving one row per CDR3 protein. The data contain about 34,000 distinct CDR3 sequences, approximately 5% of them singletons. Germline lookup yields CDR1 SEHNR and CDR2 FQNEAQ (reference sequence). V lost 5 bases and J 3 bases, leaving 11 bases between the germline ends. The CDR3 extends over 14 amino acids. This chain uses TRBV7-9 with TRBJ1-5; D remains ambiguous. Sequenced input: whole blood. The receptor comes from a human donor in good health. Some clones in this sample may be carry-over from other donors' samples. CDR3: CASSNGRFNQPQHF. CDR3 bases: TGTGCCAGCAGCAATGGACGGTTCAATCAGCCCCAGCATTTT.